The rows below give T cell receptor beta chains drawn from one sample of a study of a mutant IDH1 vaccine in newly diagnosed glioma. Repertoires were generated with immunoSEQ multiplex PCR, while TCRdb's copy carries only in-frame clones and drops some. In the table there are about 34,000 clones, 65% to 80% of which are singletons. The sample here was peripheral blood mononuclear cells (PBMCs), taken from a glioma patient treated with radiotherapy, temozolomide or both. All receptors derive from a man aged 50 to 59 with glioma. Some clones in this sample may be carry-over from other donors' samples. Both conserved end residues are part of each CDR3. The order of the fields is J gene, V gene, CDR3 protein.

j_call: TRBJ1-4; v_call: TRBV19; cdr3_aa: CASSPVATNEKLFF
j_call: TRBJ1-5; v_call: TRBV5-6; cdr3_aa: CASSLERGGRGQPQHF
j_call: TRBJ2-7; v_call: TRBV11-2; cdr3_aa: CASSEPGTAVYEQYF
j_call: TRBJ2-1; v_call: TRBV5-1; cdr3_aa: CASSLGLARGAYNEQFF
j_call: TRBJ1-3; v_call: TRBV29-1; cdr3_aa: CSVGTGSSGNTIYF
j_call: TRBJ2-1; v_call: TRBV6-1; cdr3_aa: CASSVLRGDYNEQFF
j_call: TRBJ2-1; v_call: TRBV6-4; cdr3_aa: CASSDSAGSYNEQFF
j_call: TRBJ1-4; v_call: TRBV5-5; cdr3_aa: CASSLDRVNDKLFF
j_call: TRBJ1-6; v_call: TRBV2; cdr3_aa: CASTRGDSYNSPLHF
j_call: TRBJ2-7; v_call: TRBV20-1; cdr3_aa: CSAGLVYEQYF
j_call: TRBJ1-1; v_call: TRBV2; cdr3_aa: CASSLQGPNTEAFF
j_call: TRBJ1-1; v_call: TRBV29-1; cdr3_aa: CSVHRRTEAFF
j_call: TRBJ2-1; v_call: TRBV5-1; cdr3_aa: CASGLDGQGNNEQFF
j_call: TRBJ2-3; v_call: TRBV27; cdr3_aa: CASSLSPASTDTQYF
j_call: TRBJ1-1; v_call: TRBV6-5; cdr3_aa: CASRYRGPGTEAFF
j_call: TRBJ2-7; v_call: TRBV29-1; cdr3_aa: CSASAGLGYEQYF
j_call: TRBJ2-2; v_call: TRBV19; cdr3_aa: CASSIGQGINTGELFF
j_call: TRBJ2-6; v_call: TRBV6-1; cdr3_aa: CASSEVPGQGLSGANVLTF
j_call: TRBJ2-5; v_call: TRBV9; cdr3_aa: CASSPRPGGETQYF
j_call: TRBJ2-2; v_call: TRBV5-1; cdr3_aa: CASSPPGSGANTGELFF
j_call: TRBJ2-3; v_call: TRBV30; cdr3_aa: CAWSSSRGTDTQYF
j_call: TRBJ1-2; v_call: TRBV5-4; cdr3_aa: CASSIQGRANYGYTF
j_call: TRBJ2-3; v_call: TRBV7-2; cdr3_aa: CASSDLGKGLLNTDTQYF
j_call: TRBJ2-6; v_call: TRBV5-6; cdr3_aa: CASSWDRPGGANVLTF
j_call: TRBJ2-2; v_call: TRBV25-1; cdr3_aa: CASTSHAGDAGELFF
j_call: TRBJ2-3; v_call: TRBV14; cdr3_aa: CASSQNFLRREAQYF
j_call: TRBJ2-7; v_call: TRBV6-6; cdr3_aa: CASSYSGTSGEQYF
j_call: TRBJ1-2; v_call: TRBV19; cdr3_aa: CASRGGQGLHGYTF
j_call: TRBJ2-1; v_call: TRBV29-1; cdr3_aa: CSVQVSSYNEQFF
j_call: TRBJ2-2; v_call: TRBV18; cdr3_aa: CASSETPYSTGELFF
j_call: TRBJ1-5; v_call: TRBV6-6; cdr3_aa: CASSQQPQHF
j_call: TRBJ1-1; v_call: TRBV18; cdr3_aa: CASSAQENTEAFF
j_call: TRBJ1-1; v_call: TRBV6-1; cdr3_aa: CASSSNSRAAFF
j_call: TRBJ2-3; v_call: TRBV9; cdr3_aa: CASSGRAPFSDTQYF
j_call: TRBJ2-5; v_call: TRBV2; cdr3_aa: CASSASQNQETQYF
j_call: TRBJ2-7; v_call: TRBV6-5; cdr3_aa: CASSYQREIYYEQYF
j_call: TRBJ1-6; v_call: TRBV5-6; cdr3_aa: CASSLGQYSPLHF
j_call: TRBJ2-1; v_call: TRBV7-2; cdr3_aa: CASSLWASGGVYNEQFF
j_call: TRBJ1-2; v_call: TRBV5-1; cdr3_aa: CASSLGGQGDGYTF
j_call: TRBJ1-5; v_call: TRBV2; cdr3_aa: CASSPGQGLPQHF
j_call: TRBJ1-1; v_call: TRBV25-1; cdr3_aa: CASSPGAGEGEAFF